This TCR beta chain was recovered during a study of response to subunit inactivated influenza vaccine. TCRdb recomputed calls from the RT-PCR reads with MiXCR, one row per CDR3 protein. This sample carries around 200,000 distinct CDR3 sequences, 7.5% to 10% of them seen once, and the ten largest clones take roughly a tenth. This clonotype was detected many times. The TCR comes from a man aged 45-65 years who received an inactivated influenza vaccine. Sequenced here: non-naive T cells sorted from PBMCs, sampled on the day of vaccination.

The CDR3 reads CSVVPSGRTDTQYF. CDR3 nucleotides: TGCAGCGTTGTGCCTAGCGGCCGCACAGATACGCAGTATTTT. The chain couples TRBV29-1 to TRBJ2-3, with 7 nucleotides matching TRBD2. CDR3 length equals 14 residues. The junction had 5 bases not matched to a gene; V was cut back by 4 bases and J by 1 base. Per germline, CDR1 SQVTM and CDR2 ANQGSEA.